Listed below are T cell receptor beta chains from one sample, sequenced in a study of blood T cell repertoires in COVID-19. Clones were sequenced by immunoSEQ multiplex PCR, and TCRdb holds only the in-frame ones, with some missing. The sample shows around 310,000 clones, around 87% of them seen only once. The specimen sequenced was peripheral blood. These TCRs come from a woman aged 40-49 years with COVID-19, enrolled during active disease. The CDR3 runs from the conserved cysteine through the conserved F or W. The order of the fields is clone size, D gene, CDR3 length, J gene, V gene, CDR3 DNA, CDR3 protein. D genes are given only for firm matches. Only some rows state a clone size, as once, few, many or a class for expanded clones.

clone size: NA
D gene: NA
CDR3 length: 14
J gene: TRBJ1-5
V gene: TRBV5-1
CDR3 DNA: TGCGCCAGCAGCAGACATCTAGGAGGACAGCCCCAGCATTTT
CDR3 protein: CASSRHLGGQPQHF

clone size: NA
D gene: NA
CDR3 length: 15
J gene: TRBJ2-1
V gene: TRBV10-3
CDR3 DNA: TGTGCCATCAACAGAGCAGGTGACATCCTCAATGAGCAGTTCTTC
CDR3 protein: CAINRAGDILNEQFF

clone size: NA
D gene: TRBD1
CDR3 length: 17
J gene: TRBJ1-2
V gene: TRBV4-3
CDR3 DNA: TGCGCCAGCAGCAAATGGACAGGGGGTGAAGCTAACTATGGCTACACCTTC
CDR3 protein: CASSKWTGGEANYGYTF

clone size: NA
D gene: NA
CDR3 length: 16
J gene: TRBJ2-3
V gene: TRBV15
CDR3 DNA: TGTGCCACCAGCACCTCCTCAGGACAGAGAAGAGATACGCAGTATTTT
CDR3 protein: CATSTSSGQRRDTQYF

clone size: NA
D gene: NA
CDR3 length: 12
J gene: TRBJ2-3
V gene: TRBV5-6
CDR3 DNA: TGTGCCAGCAGCCCCGGCACAGATACGCAGTATTTT
CDR3 protein: CASSPGTDTQYF

clone size: NA
D gene: NA
CDR3 length: 13
J gene: TRBJ1-5
V gene: TRBV2
CDR3 DNA: TGTGCCAGCCTAGTAGAGTTGGGTCAGCCCCAGCATTTT
CDR3 protein: CASLVELGQPQHF

clone size: NA
D gene: NA
CDR3 length: 13
J gene: TRBJ2-2
V gene: TRBV6-2/TRBV6-3
CDR3 DNA: TGTGCCAGCAGTCATGTGGAGTTCGGGGAGCTGTTTTTT
CDR3 protein: CASSHVEFGELFF

clone size: few
D gene: TRBD1
CDR3 length: 15
J gene: TRBJ2-3
V gene: TRBV25-1
CDR3 DNA: TGTGCCAGCAGTTTCTCGGGACAGGGTGTGGATACGCAGTATTTT
CDR3 protein: CASSFSGQGVDTQYF

clone size: NA
D gene: TRBD1
CDR3 length: 14
J gene: TRBJ1-4
V gene: TRBV7-2
CDR3 DNA: TGTGCCAGCAGCGGACAGGCAACTAATGAAAAACTGTTTTTT
CDR3 protein: CASSGQATNEKLFF

clone size: NA
D gene: NA
CDR3 length: 15
J gene: TRBJ2-2
V gene: TRBV7-8
CDR3 DNA: TGTGCCAGCAGCTTATACAGGGAGCGCACCGGGGAGCTGTTTTTT
CDR3 protein: CASSLYRERTGELFF

clone size: NA
D gene: NA
CDR3 length: 14
J gene: TRBJ2-3
V gene: TRBV9
CDR3 DNA: TGTGCCAGCAGCGGAGGAGGGGCACCAGATACGCAGTATTTT
CDR3 protein: CASSGGGAPDTQYF

clone size: NA
D gene: TRBD1
CDR3 length: 13
J gene: TRBJ2-1
V gene: TRBV5-1
CDR3 DNA: TGCGCCAGCAGCCCGGACAGGGGGGATGAGCAGTTCTTC
CDR3 protein: CASSPDRGDEQFF

clone size: few
D gene: TRBD1
CDR3 length: 13
J gene: TRBJ2-5
V gene: TRBV11-2
CDR3 DNA: TGTGCCAGCAGCTGGACAGGCCAAGAGACCCAGTACTTC
CDR3 protein: CASSWTGQETQYF

clone size: NA
D gene: TRBD1
CDR3 length: 14
J gene: TRBJ2-7
V gene: TRBV19
CDR3 DNA: TGTGCCAGTAGTTTCTCCGGGACAGGATACGAGCAGTACTTC
CDR3 protein: CASSFSGTGYEQYF

clone size: once
D gene: NA
CDR3 length: 14
J gene: TRBJ2-7
V gene: TRBV6-1
CDR3 DNA: TGTGCCAGCAGTGACGCACAGGGCAGCCACGAGCAGTACTTC
CDR3 protein: CASSDAQGSHEQYF

clone size: NA
D gene: NA
CDR3 length: 16
J gene: TRBJ1-4
V gene: TRBV7-2
CDR3 DNA: TGTGCCAGCAGCTCCGCGGGTGTCCAGGGGCGGGAAAAACTGTTTTTT
CDR3 protein: CASSSAGVQGREKLFF

clone size: NA
D gene: NA
CDR3 length: 14
J gene: TRBJ2-5
V gene: TRBV25-1
CDR3 DNA: TGTGCCAGCAGTACATACCCGAACCAAGAGACCCAGTACTTC
CDR3 protein: CASSTYPNQETQYF

clone size: NA
D gene: NA
CDR3 length: 14
J gene: TRBJ1-1
V gene: TRBV9
CDR3 DNA: TGTGCCAGCAGCGTAGGAGGTCAGAACACTGAAGCTTTCTTT
CDR3 protein: CASSVGGQNTEAFF

clone size: NA
D gene: TRBD2
CDR3 length: 13
J gene: TRBJ2-7
V gene: TRBV30
CDR3 DNA: TGTGCCTGGACCGGGGGGGGGTCTAGCGAGCAGTACTTC
CDR3 protein: CAWTGGGSSEQYF

clone size: NA
D gene: TRBD1
CDR3 length: 15
J gene: TRBJ1-5
V gene: TRBV7-9
CDR3 DNA: TGTGCCAGCAGCTCCCCCCGGGACAGTCATCAGCCCCAGCATTTT
CDR3 protein: CASSSPRDSHQPQHF

clone size: once
D gene: NA
CDR3 length: 13
J gene: TRBJ1-2
V gene: TRBV10-3
CDR3 DNA: TGTGCCATCAGTCAACAGGAAAACTATGGCTACACCTTC
CDR3 protein: CAISQQENYGYTF

clone size: NA
D gene: NA
CDR3 length: 14
J gene: TRBJ1-2
V gene: TRBV19
CDR3 DNA: TGTGCCAGTGCGTGGGCAGGGTCCAACTATGGCTACACCTTC
CDR3 protein: CASAWAGSNYGYTF

clone size: NA
D gene: TRBD2
CDR3 length: 17
J gene: TRBJ2-3
V gene: TRBV18
CDR3 DNA: TGTGCCAGCTCGCCCGGGACTAGCGGGAGAGTATCAGATACGCAGTATTTT
CDR3 protein: CASSPGTSGRVSDTQYF

clone size: NA
D gene: NA
CDR3 length: 13
J gene: TRBJ1-2
V gene: TRBV12-3/TRBV12-4
CDR3 DNA: TGTGCCAGCAGTTTTGCAGGGAACTATGGCTACACCTTC
CDR3 protein: CASSFAGNYGYTF

clone size: NA
D gene: NA
CDR3 length: 14
J gene: TRBJ2-7
V gene: TRBV6-2/TRBV6-3
CDR3 DNA: TGTGCCAGCAGTTATATAGTGGGCAGCTACGAGCAGTACTTC
CDR3 protein: CASSYIVGSYEQYF

clone size: NA
D gene: TRBD2
CDR3 length: 14
J gene: TRBJ2-7
V gene: TRBV7-2
CDR3 DNA: TGTGCCAGCAGCCCCGGGCTAGCGGGCTACGAGCAGTACTTC
CDR3 protein: CASSPGLAGYEQYF

clone size: NA
D gene: NA
CDR3 length: 16
J gene: TRBJ1-3
V gene: TRBV19
CDR3 DNA: TGTGCCAGTAGTATAGGCGGGACGCAATCTGGAAACACCATATATTTT
CDR3 protein: CASSIGGTQSGNTIYF

clone size: NA
D gene: NA
CDR3 length: 12
J gene: TRBJ2-3
V gene: TRBV28
CDR3 DNA: TGTGCCAGCGGACGGGGAACAGATACGCAGTATTTT
CDR3 protein: CASGRGTDTQYF

clone size: NA
D gene: NA
CDR3 length: 13
J gene: TRBJ1-5
V gene: TRBV6-2/TRBV6-3
CDR3 DNA: TGTGCCAGCAGTTATGCACTCAATCAGCCCCAGCATTTT
CDR3 protein: CASSYALNQPQHF

clone size: NA
D gene: TRBD1
CDR3 length: 15
J gene: TRBJ2-2
V gene: TRBV19
CDR3 DNA: TGTGCCAGTAGTATATTAGGGACAGAGACCGGGGAGCTGTTTTTT
CDR3 protein: CASSILGTETGELFF

clone size: NA
D gene: NA
CDR3 length: 13
J gene: TRBJ1-5
V gene: TRBV9
CDR3 DNA: TGTGCCAGCAGCGCAGCCCAGGGTCAGCCCCAGCATTTT
CDR3 protein: CASSAAQGQPQHF

clone size: once
D gene: NA
CDR3 length: 15
J gene: TRBJ2-1
V gene: TRBV7-3
CDR3 DNA: TGTGCCTCTTCATTAGTCTTAAGCTCCTACAATGAGCAGTTCTTC
CDR3 protein: CASSLVLSSYNEQFF

clone size: once
D gene: NA
CDR3 length: 17
J gene: TRBJ1-3
V gene: TRBV7-9
CDR3 DNA: TGTGCCAGCAGCTTCGAAGTGGAGCCGATAGCTGGAAACACCATATATTTT
CDR3 protein: CASSFEVEPIAGNTIYF

clone size: once
D gene: NA
CDR3 length: 15
J gene: TRBJ1-2
V gene: TRBV7-2
CDR3 DNA: TGTGCCAGCAGCGGGGGACACCGAGGGAACTATGGCTACACCTTC
CDR3 protein: CASSGGHRGNYGYTF

clone size: few
D gene: TRBD1
CDR3 length: 14
J gene: TRBJ1-2
V gene: TRBV6-5
CDR3 DNA: TGTGCCAGCAACTACCGGGACAGCCCGCTTGGCTACACCTTC
CDR3 protein: CASNYRDSPLGYTF

clone size: NA
D gene: TRBD1
CDR3 length: 13
J gene: TRBJ2-7
V gene: TRBV28
CDR3 DNA: TGTGCCAGCAGTACGACAGGGTCCTACGAGCAGTACTTC
CDR3 protein: CASSTTGSYEQYF

clone size: NA
D gene: TRBD1
CDR3 length: 19
J gene: TRBJ1-5
V gene: TRBV5-6
CDR3 DNA: TGTGCCAGCAGCTCAACCGGGACAGGGGGCCTGTATAGCAATCAGCCCCAGCATTTT
CDR3 protein: CASSSTGTGGLYSNQPQHF

clone size: NA
D gene: TRBD1
CDR3 length: 18
J gene: TRBJ2-3
V gene: TRBV11-2
CDR3 DNA: TGTGCCAGCAGCTTAGGGACAGGGAGAATATTTAGCACAGATACGCAGTATTTT
CDR3 protein: CASSLGTGRIFSTDTQYF

clone size: NA
D gene: NA
CDR3 length: 14
J gene: TRBJ1-5
V gene: TRBV27
CDR3 DNA: TGTGCCAGCAGTTTGACTCTAGGCGTTCAATCCCAGCATTTT
CDR3 protein: CASSLTLGVQSQHF

clone size: once
D gene: TRBD1
CDR3 length: 15
J gene: TRBJ2-1
V gene: TRBV9
CDR3 DNA: TGTGCCAGCAGCGTAGGGACAGGGTCGTACAATGAGCAGTTCTTC
CDR3 protein: CASSVGTGSYNEQFF

clone size: NA
D gene: TRBD2
CDR3 length: 14
J gene: TRBJ2-3
V gene: TRBV27
CDR3 DNA: TGTGCCAGCAGTGTGGGACTAGTCAGGGGTACGCAGTATTTT
CDR3 protein: CASSVGLVRGTQYF

clone size: NA
D gene: NA
CDR3 length: 13
J gene: TRBJ2-1
V gene: TRBV11-3
CDR3 DNA: TGTGCCAGCAGCTTAATGCCCTACGGGGAGCAGTTCTTC
CDR3 protein: CASSLMPYGEQFF

clone size: NA
D gene: NA
CDR3 length: 14
J gene: TRBJ2-1
V gene: TRBV3-1/TRBV3-2
CDR3 DNA: TGTGCCAGCAGTTCGTCCGGTGGCTACAATGAGCAGTTCTTC
CDR3 protein: CASSSSGGYNEQFF

clone size: NA
D gene: NA
CDR3 length: 14
J gene: TRBJ2-1
V gene: TRBV2
CDR3 DNA: TGTGCCAGCACTACGGGTCCCTGGCAGCGAGAGCAGTTCTTC
CDR3 protein: CASTTGPWQREQFF

clone size: NA
D gene: NA
CDR3 length: 14
J gene: TRBJ1-5
V gene: TRBV7-2
CDR3 DNA: TGTGCCAGCAGCTTATTTGGGGGGAATCAGCCCCAGCATTTT
CDR3 protein: CASSLFGGNQPQHF

clone size: NA
D gene: NA
CDR3 length: 14
J gene: TRBJ1-1
V gene: TRBV18
CDR3 DNA: TGTGCCAGCTCATCGACAGGACCCAACACTGAAGCTTTCTTT
CDR3 protein: CASSSTGPNTEAFF

clone size: NA
D gene: NA
CDR3 length: 14
J gene: TRBJ1-1
V gene: TRBV5-8
CDR3 DNA: TGTGCCAGCAGCTTGGTGGGAGTGAACACTGAAGCTTTCTTT
CDR3 protein: CASSLVGVNTEAFF

clone size: NA
D gene: NA
CDR3 length: 14
J gene: TRBJ2-1
V gene: TRBV19
CDR3 DNA: TGTGCCAGTAGTTTTACAGGGACCTACAATGAGCAGTTCTTC
CDR3 protein: CASSFTGTYNEQFF

clone size: NA
D gene: NA
CDR3 length: 14
J gene: TRBJ2-7
V gene: TRBV25-1
CDR3 DNA: TGTGCCAGCAGTGCTTCGCCCAGGGTTCACGAGCAGTACTTC
CDR3 protein: CASSASPRVHEQYF

clone size: NA
D gene: TRBD1
CDR3 length: 18
J gene: TRBJ2-6
V gene: TRBV7-3
CDR3 DNA: TGTGCCAGCAGCCGGACAGGGGAGACCCTCTCTGGGGCCAACGTCCTGACTTTC
CDR3 protein: CASSRTGETLSGANVLTF